Below, 23 T cell receptor beta chains from the same sample are listed, as sequenced in a study of blood T cell repertoires in COVID-19. Data came from immunoSEQ multiplex PCR; TCRdb stores just in-frame clones and leaves some out. The sample lists 250,000 to 300,000 clones, roughly 89% occurring once. Input material: peripheral blood. The origin of the receptors is a man aged 35 to 55 with acute or convalescent COVID-19.

The chain carries TRBV7-9 and TRBJ2-7; 8 bases map to TRBD2. Germline V gene lookup returns CDR1 SEHNR and CDR2 FQNEAQ (reference sequence). V dropped 6 bases and J dropped 0; count of bases not matched to a gene: 7. CDR3 length: 15 amino acids. The CDR3 DNA reads TGTGCCAGCAGGAAACTAGCGGTCCCCTCCTACGAGCAGTACTTC. Translation: CASRKLAVPSYEQYF.

The chain couples TRBV2 to TRBJ2-3; possibly TRBD2 for D (7 bases). The V and J ends lost 0 bases and 5 bases respectively, with 12 bases between them. Germline CDR1 SNHLY, CDR2 FYNNEI. CDR3 length: 15 amino acids. CDR3 sequence reads: CASSEATGRGDTQYF. DNA of the CDR3: TGTGCCAGCAGTGAAGCTACAGGGAGGGGAGATACGCAGTATTTT.

The V call is TRBV12-3 or TRBV12-4, the J call TRBJ1-2; D remains unclear. The V end lost 1 base, the J end lost 8 bases, and 8 bases lay between the germline ends. This CDR3 has 12 residues. CDR3 DNA sequence: TGTGCCAGCAGTTTAGGCCGGGAAGGCTACACCTTC. Translating gives CASSLGREGYTF.

The V gene is TRBV7-9, the J gene TRBJ1-1; 8 positions agree with TRBD1. Germline-derived CDR1 and CDR2 are SEHNR and FQNEAQ (reference sequence). The V segment lost 5 bases and the J segment 5 bases; nucleotides outside the gene matches: 7. The CDR3 length is 14 residues. CDR3 coding DNA: TGTGCCAGCAGCCCCCGGACAGGGAGAACTGAAGCTTTCTTT. Protein product: CASSPRTGRTEAFF.

V and J are TRBV18 and TRBJ1-1; 7 nucleotides line up with TRBD1. This CDR3 comprises 13 residues. CDR1 KGHSH and CDR2 LQKENI come from the germline V gene. Trimming cost V 6 bases and J 5 bases; bases outside gene matches: 6. CDR3 sequence: CASSRTGETEAFF. In DNA, the CDR3 is TGTGCCAGCTCTCGTACAGGGGAGACTGAAGCTTTCTTT.

CDR3 amino acids: CASSQVESDRRNSPLHF. The CDR3, as DNA: TGTGCCAGCAGCCAAGTCGAATCGGACAGGAGGAATTCACCCCTCCACTTT. The chain carries TRBV4-2 and TRBJ1-6; 7 bases match TRBD1. Unmatched junction bases numbered 10, after V lost 1 base and J lost 7 bases. The CDR3 spans 17 residues. CDR1 LGHNA and CDR2 YNFKEQ come from the germline V gene.

The rearrangement uses TRBV14 and TRBJ2-3, with a tentative D call TRBD2 (5 bases). The CDR3 is 16 residues long. Germline V gene sequence: CDR1 SGHDN, CDR2 FVKESK. Trimming shortened V by 6 bases and J by 2 bases, and 18 bases separated the two germline ends. The CDR3 sequence is CASSPWTGMFTDTQYF. The CDR3 nucleotides read TGTGCCAGCAGTCCTTGGACCGGGATGTTCACAGATACGCAGTATTTT.

This clone was seen once. The chain employs TRBV7-2 and TRBJ2-1; 14 bases match TRBD2. The CDR3 runs to 16 residues. The germline V gene has CDR1 SGHTA and CDR2 FQGNSA. With 5 bases clipped from V and 6 bases from J, the junction kept 6 bases outside the gene matches. The CDR3 sequence: CASSTLTSGGGNEQFF. CDR3 nucleotide sequence: TGTGCCAGCAGCACCCTGACTAGCGGGGGGGGCAATGAGCAGTTCTTC.

The CDR3 DNA sequence: TGTGCCAGCAGCTTCCGGTGGTTCACTGAAGCTTTCTTT. This encodes CASSFRWFTEAFF. The rearrangement joins TRBV11-3 to TRBJ1-1, with unresolved D. This CDR3 region has 13 residues. Trimming shortened V by 3 bases and J by 4 bases, and 9 bases separated the two germline ends. Germline lookup yields CDR1 SGHNT and CDR2 YENEEA.

This clone was recorded a few times. The gene calls are TRBV7-3 and TRBJ1-1; D might be TRBD1 (6 bases). Looked up from germline, CDR1 is SGHTA and CDR2 is FQGTGA. The CDR3 has 13 residues. The V gene lost 2 bases and the J gene lost 3 bases, with 7 bases spanning the gap. CDR3 sequence: CASSLYRDTEAFF. CDR3 nucleotides: TGTGCCAGCAGCTTATACAGGGACACTGAAGCTTTCTTT.

The chain has TRBV7-2 and TRBJ2-1, with 8 bases that match TRBD2. The J segment lost 2 bases and the V segment lost 10 bases, leaving 4 bases of the junction unmatched. The CDR3 runs 13 residues. CDR1 and CDR2 from the germline V gene are SGHTA and FQGNSA. The CDR3 is CATRAGAYNEQFF. The CDR3 region has the DNA TGTGCCACGCGAGCGGGGGCCTACAATGAGCAGTTCTTC.

The CDR3 protein is CASSVGILYGYTF. In DNA, the CDR3 is TGTGCCAGCAGTGTCGGGATATTGTATGGCTACACCTTC. The chain combines TRBV25-1 with TRBJ1-2; no definite D call. Germline V CDR1 and CDR2: MGHDK, SYGVNS. Trimming shortened V by 4 bases and J by 5 bases, and 11 bases separated the two germline ends. The CDR3 consists of 13 residues.

Only one count was recorded for this clone. The CDR3 sequence is CASSKRWDRENTGELFF. The CDR3, as DNA: TGTGCCAGCAGCAAACGATGGGACAGGGAGAACACCGGGGAGCTGTTTTTT. The V call is TRBV7-3, the J call TRBJ2-2; 9 bases map to TRBD1. This CDR3 is built from 17 residues. Germline CDR1 is SGHTA and CDR2 is FQGTGA. V dropped 5 bases and J dropped 1; count of bases not matched to a gene: 8. Filled out from reference TRBV7-3 and TRBJ2-2, the complete variable domain reads GAGVSQTPSNKVTEKGKYVELRCDPISGHTALYWYRQSLGQGPEFLIYFQGTGAADDSGLPNDRFFAVRPEGSVSTLKIQRTERGDSAVYLCASSKRWDRENTGELFFGEGSRLTVL.

The V gene is TRBV28, the J gene TRBJ2-7; possibly TRBD1 for D (6 bases). CDR3 length: 14 amino acids. V lost 6 bases and J 4 bases, leaving 16 bases between the germline ends. CDR1 MDHEN and CDR2 SYDVKM come from the germline V gene. CDR3 in amino acids: CASSLGQTPYEQYF. The DNA of the CDR3 is TGTGCCAGCAGCCTCGGACAGACTCCGTACGAGCAGTACTTC.

The chain carries TRBV18 and TRBJ2-7, with 7 bases identical to TRBD1. V was pared by 1 base and J by 5 bases, with 8 bases of the junction left unmatched. Germline V CDR1 and CDR2: KGHSH, LQKENI. The CDR3 contains 15 residues. This CDR3 reads CASSPQGAGVHEQYF. CDR3 bases: TGTGCCAGCTCACCACAGGGGGCCGGAGTCCACGAGCAGTACTTC.

In this sample, this clone turned up once. The chain combines TRBV7-2 with TRBJ2-7; D gene ambiguous. The V gene's germline CDR1 is SGHTA and CDR2 FQGNSA. Trimming shortened V by 6 bases and J by 0 bases, and 12 bases separated the two germline ends. This CDR3 has 14 amino acids. This CDR3 reads CASRTGSSSYEQYF. CDR3 DNA sequence: TGTGCCAGCAGAACCGGGTCTAGCTCCTACGAGCAGTACTTC.

The chain joins TRBV25-1 to TRBJ1-2; TRBD1 aligns across 10 bases. CDR3 length: 13 residues. V lost 5 bases and J lost 6; bases outside the gene matches: 3. The germline V gene encodes CDR1 MGHDK and CDR2 SYGVNS. The CDR3 nucleotides read TGTGCCAGCAGTCCGGGACAGGGGCATGGCTACACCTTC. It yields the protein CASSPGQGHGYTF.

V is TRBV6-1 and J is TRBJ2-5; TRBD1 matches 8 bases. V gave up 2 bases and J gave up 2 bases; unmatched junction bases: 7. Germline values: CDR1 MNHNS, CDR2 SASEGT. The CDR3 has 16 amino acids. CDR3 loop: CASSERTGQVQETQYF. CDR3 coding DNA: TGTGCCAGCAGTGAACGAACGGGACAGGTACAAGAGACCCAGTACTTC.

The chain uses TRBV2 and TRBJ1-5; no clear D. The CDR3 consists of 15 residues. Germline CDR1 is SNHLY and CDR2 is FYNNEI. The germline V and J ends were trimmed by 7 bases and 6 bases, with 19 bases remaining between them. The DNA for the CDR3 is TGTGCCAGCACCCTATCACTCGGTTTCGGTCAGCCCCAGCATTTT. Translating it yields CASTLSLGFGQPQHF.

A few counts support this clone. The chain has TRBV28 and TRBJ1-1, with 9 bases aligning to TRBD1. Germline V gene sequence: CDR1 MDHEN, CDR2 SYDVKM. V shed 11 bases and J 5 bases; nucleotides not matched to a gene: 18. The CDR3 loop spans 16 amino acids. CDR3 in amino acids: CAVSTGGFGLGTEAFF. DNA for the CDR3: TGTGCCGTGTCAACAGGGGGCTTTGGGTTGGGTACTGAAGCTTTCTTT.

The gene calls are TRBV24-1 and TRBJ1-3, with TRBD1 as a possible D gene (5 bases). V lost 1 base, J lost 2 bases, and 11 bases lay in between. Per the germline V gene, CDR1 is KGHDR and CDR2 is SFDVKD. The CDR3 is 16 amino acids. The CDR3 here is CATSDLKQVPGNTIYF. The CDR3 nucleotides read TGTGCCACCAGTGATTTAAAACAGGTCCCTGGAAACACCATATATTTT.

This clone has just a few counts. Other DNA sequences within the sample encode an identical CDR3. The J gene is TRBJ2-7, the V gene TRBV3-1 (or the pseudogene TRBV3-2); D unresolved. The germline V gene encodes CDR1 LGHDT and CDR2 YNNKEL (reference sequence). This CDR3 is built from 11 residues. V was cut by 1 base and J by 4 bases, with 2 bases left in between. The CDR3 DNA reads as TGTGCCAGCAGCCAAGCTTACGAGCAGTACTTC. It encodes CASSQAYEQYF.

The chain employs TRBV10-3 and TRBJ1-1; no definite D call. The germline V and J ends were trimmed by 9 bases and 3 bases, with 11 bases remaining between them. Germline CDR1 and CDR2: ENHRY and SYGVKD. This CDR3 has 12 residues. CDR3 sequence: CAIGLGDTEAFF. CDR3 nucleotide sequence: TGTGCCATAGGACTTGGGGACACTGAAGCTTTCTTT.